Listed here is a single T cell receptor (beta chain). Its cognate antigen is unknown. The germline V gene encodes CDR1 GTSNPN and CDR2 SVGIG (reference sequence). V was clipped by 5 bases and J by 1 base; unmatched bases: 1. This CDR3 contains 12 residues. The PCR was carried out with 60 Vbeta primers and 13 Jbeta primers. The assay was immunoSEQ multiplex PCR, and TCRdb's table has in-frame clones only and misses some. The table lists about 180,000 clones, 80% of them singletons. This specimen belongs to a study of cytomegalovirus exposure and HLA in healthy donors. Broader study findings: A later analysis found that most CMV-associated TCR beta chains appeared HLA-restricted. With later analysis, a missense DCLRE1C variant became linked to TCR beta V- and J-gene trimming. An analysis was carried out later, and it reportedly showed fewer N-insertions in an Asian-associated ancestry cluster than the approximately 700-donor mean. Researchers left out some V segments, among them TRBV6-2 and TRBV6-3, as indistinguishable.

The chain uses TRBV30 and TRBJ1-1, with 7 bases aligning to TRBD1. Sequences were obtained from PBMCs. The source of this sequence is a woman in her 30s in good health and CMV-seronegative. The CDR3 DNA reads TGTGCCTGGGGACAGGCGAACACTGAAGCTTTCTTT. Protein: CAWGQANTEAFF.